One and the same sample provided the 23 T cell receptor beta chains below, sequenced in a study of CXCR3-negative and CXCR3-positive naive CD8 T cells. The TRB libraries of cDNA were built by UMI-labeled 5' RACE. One entry per CDR3 protein, without DNA, is what TCRdb gives after re-calling the 5' RACE reads. The sample has about 7,200 distinct CDR3 sequences. Sequencing input: naive CXCR3- CD8+ T cells from blood. Subset given: CD45RO-CCR7+CD27+CD95- naive CD8+ T cells lacking CXCR3 (TNR3-). Every receptor here comes from a human donor in good health. Some clones in this sample may be carry-over from other donors' samples.

This clonotype is medium-sized (0.01 to 0.1%) by frequency. V is TRBV11-2 and J is TRBJ2-1; TCRdb's D gene call, TRBD2, goes unchecked for lack of DNA. The CDR3 runs to 15 residues. Germline values: CDR1 SGHAT, CDR2 FQNNGV. CDR3 region: CASSLPSGSGHEQFF.

In terms of frequency, this clonotype is medium-sized. The gene calls are TRBV29-1 and TRBJ1-3. In germline, CDR1 is SQVTM, CDR2 ANQGSEA. This CDR3 is 15 amino acids long. CDR3 in amino acids: CSVEAQTPSGNTIYF.

Considering frequency, this clonotype is medium-sized. The rearrangement uses TRBV20-1 and TRBJ2-1. From germline, CDR1 is DFQATT and CDR2 SNEGSKA (reference sequence). The length of the CDR3 is 16 residues. CDR3 sequence reads: CSARGTRSSSYNEQFF.

Measured by frequency, this clonotype is medium-sized. The chain joins TRBV29-1 to TRBJ2-1; TCRdb reports TRBD2, a call that lacks DNA to check it against. CDR1 is SQVTM, CDR2 ANQGSEA, per germline. This CDR3 comprises 18 residues. CDR3 loop: CSAHGGTVTSGSPGEQFF.

This clonotype is classed as medium-sized (0.01 to 0.1%) by frequency. The chain is built from TRBV29-1 and TRBJ1-1; TCRdb indicates TRBD1, and absent DNA this call remains unverified. The germline V gene encodes CDR1 SQVTM and CDR2 ANQGSEA. The CDR3 has 13 amino acids. The CDR3 loop reads CSVEQGFFTEAFF.

This chain joins TRBV6-6 and TRBJ2-3; TCRdb's D call, TRBD1, is unchecked because there is no DNA. This CDR3 region has 19 residues. Germline V lookup: CDR1 MNHNY, CDR2 SVGAGI (reference sequence). CDR3 sequence reads: CASSLWSGEGQEDTDTQYF.

This clonotype is identified as medium-sized from frequency. The chain is built from TRBV29-1 and TRBJ1-1. The CDR3 is 13 residues long. In germline, CDR1 is SQVTM, CDR2 ANQGSEA. The CDR3 sequence is CSPQKEAGTEAFF. The full variable domain, with the rest looked up from reference TRBV29-1 and TRBJ1-1, is SAVISQKPSRDICQRGTSLTIQCQVDSQVTMMFWYRQQPGQSLTLIATANQGSEATYESGFVIDKFPISRPNLTFSTLTVSNMSPEDSSIYLCSPQKEAGTEAFFGQGTRLTVV.

V is TRBV29-1 and J is TRBJ2-3. The CDR3 is 13 amino acids. Germline CDR1 reads SQVTM; CDR2 reads ANQGSEA. This CDR3 is CSVELENTDTQYF.

The chain carries TRBV6-5 and TRBJ2-7. The CDR3 contains 12 residues. CDR1 MNHEY and CDR2 SVGAGI come from the germline V gene. CDR3 in amino acids: CASSYSGDEQYF.

Frequency places this clonotype as medium-sized (0.01 to 0.1%). The chain uses TRBV28 and TRBJ1-1. CDR1 MDHEN and CDR2 SYDVKM come from the germline V gene. This CDR3 is built from 12 residues. CDR3 loop: CASSSTDTEAFF.

This clonotype ranks as medium-sized in terms of frequency. The V and J genes are TRBV7-8 and TRBJ1-1. CDR1 is SGHVS and CDR2 is FQNEAQ in the germline V gene. The length of the CDR3 is 11 residues. CDR3 protein: CASSLDTEAFF.

V is TRBV6-2 or TRBV6-3 and J is TRBJ1-5; the TRBD1 assignment by TCRdb is unverifiable without DNA. CDR1 and CDR2 (germline): MNHEY, SVGEGT. CDR3 length: 18 residues. The CDR3 loop is CARSPPGQGSNSNQPQNF.

This clonotype ranks as medium-sized in terms of frequency. This chain connects TRBV11-2 to TRBJ2-1. The germline gives CDR1 SGHAT, CDR2 FQNNGV. The CDR3 extends over 14 amino acids. The CDR3 reads CASSLEATINEQFF.

The V and J genes are TRBV28 and TRBJ2-7; TCRdb lists TRBD1, though no DNA is available to test this call. The V gene's germline CDR1 is MDHEN and CDR2 SYDVKM. This CDR3 has 15 residues. This chain's CDR3 is CASRGLRGRAYEQYF.

V usage is TRBV18 and J usage is TRBJ1-2; TCRdb's D call of TRBD1 is untestable without DNA. This CDR3 comprises 12 residues. Germline-derived CDR1 and CDR2 are KGHSH and LQKENI. The CDR3 spells CASSPEGHGYTF.

The CDR3 is CASSAHPYTDTQYF. This chain uses TRBV11-3 with TRBJ2-3. The CDR3 sequence is 14 residues long. Germline V gene data show CDR1 as SGHNT and CDR2 as YENEEA.

The V call is TRBV7-8, the J call TRBJ2-1; checking the TCRdb D call of TRBD1 is not possible without DNA. CDR3 length: 14 amino acids. The germline CDR1 and CDR2 sequences are SGHVS and FQNEAQ. This CDR3 is CASSPTSTAYEQFF. Full variable domain (rest looked up from reference TRBV7-8 and TRBJ2-1): GAGVSQSPRYKVAKRGQDVALRCDPISGHVSLFWYQQALGQGPEFLTYFQNEAQLDKSGLPSDRFFAERPEGSVSTLKIQRTQQEDSAVYLCASSPTSTAYEQFFGPGTRLTVL.

This rearrangement joins TRBV28 to TRBJ1-2; TCRdb outputs TRBD1, but without DNA this stays unchecked. Germline V gene data show CDR1 as MDHEN and CDR2 as SYDVKM. The CDR3 is 13 amino acids. CDR3 region: CASRGHDGYGYTF.

According to its frequency, this clonotype is medium-sized (0.01 to 0.1%). V is TRBV27 and J is TRBJ1-6. Per the germline V gene, CDR1 is MNHEY and CDR2 is SMNVEV (reference sequence). This CDR3 is built from 14 residues. CDR3: CASSPGLGHSPLHF.

This clonotype is called medium-sized based on its frequency. The chain uses TRBV12-3 or TRBV12-4 and TRBJ1-1; checking the TCRdb D call of TRBD1 is not possible without DNA. The length of the CDR3 is 15 residues. The CDR3 loop reads CASSIRQGANTEAFF.

Frequency places this clonotype as medium-sized. This chain links TRBV4-1 with TRBJ2-5; there is no DNA to check the TCRdb D call of TRBD1. Per the germline V gene, CDR1 is MGHRA and CDR2 is YSYEKL. The CDR3 runs to 15 residues. The CDR3 sequence: CATRNNQGAGETQYF.

V gene TRBV7-9 combines with J gene TRBJ2-1; with no DNA, the TCRdb D assignment of TRBD2 cannot be verified. The germline V gene encodes CDR1 SEHNR and CDR2 FQNEAQ (reference sequence). This CDR3 has 15 residues. CDR3 sequence reads: CASSLAVAGHNEQFF.

This clonotype shows up as medium-sized by frequency. CDR3 loop: CASSLGNEQFF. This rearrangement joins TRBV12-3 or TRBV12-4 to TRBJ2-1. CDR3 length: 11 residues.